The entry that follows covers one T cell receptor (beta chain) sequence. This clonotype showed up many times. The target of this receptor is not known. No base qualities exist here, and no much larger clone lies one base off it. In the paper's terms, the time point label means: patch test 3, about 24 weeks after DPC sensitization. The sample's treatment or condition, from its label and the paper: therapeutic diphenylcyclopropenone sensitization with weekly scalp DPC. Blood at each patch-test visit was drawn before the patch test was applied. To be eligible, patients had to be aged 18 to 70, diagnosed with alopecia and judged suitable for DPC therapy, while pregnant patients were excluded. Total RNA was isolated from unfractionated whole blood collected in Tempus Blood RNA tubes. The record originates from a study of human T cells and chemical hapten exposure (dated by TCRdb to 2020 to 2023). Study-wide context: For sensitization, 2% DPC in acetone was applied to a 2 cm by 2 cm area of upper inner arm skin. The libraries were sequenced as a pool, and the TCR yield per sample differed mostly because of small variations in library volumes within the pool. Blood samples were taken from patients before sensitization (week 0) and at 2, 6 and about 24 weeks after DPC sensitization. About 29 alopecia patients gave blood for TCR sequencing at one to four time points (pre-sensitization, 2, 6 and 24 weeks). In alopecia patients, the study followed how the peripheral blood TCR repertoire changed in vivo over primary and secondary sensitization to diphenylcyclopropenone (DPC), a hapten. Throughout the roughly 26-week study period, patients were also given weekly therapeutic DPC doses on the scalp. Most of the patients in the cohort were female, and the cohort covered alopecia areata with under or over 50% scalp involvement, alopecia totalis and alopecia universalis. Patch testing was done on the upper back using Finn chambers containing 0.01% DPC, and results were scored after 6 days according to International Contact Dermatitis Research Group standards. Broader findings and caveats from the paper: Because all patients had alopecia, a presumed autoimmune disease, the immune response of the patients might differ from that of healthy individuals. Compared with pre-sensitization or healthy control sets, expanded TCRs formed significantly more large CDR3 similarity clusters, which is consistent with antigen-driven responses. The number of PT1 expanded TCRs positively correlated with patch test score, significant at thresholds 8, 16 and 32 but not 4. After repeated subsampling, changes were observed in the strength of the expansion versus patch-test correlation and in the threshold at which the correlation became significant. DPC sensitization did not change how many TCRs were above 1 in 1000 frequency, and no evidence was found of alterations in global repertoire structure.

The CDR3, cysteine through phenylalanine, is 13 amino acids long. Of all the DNA, just the CDR3 is kept, 39 bases in frame from base 1. CDR1 SGHAT and CDR2 FQNNGV are derived from the germline V gene. V is cut by 6 bases and J by 0 bases, and the space between the germline ends is 3 bases. The receptor library was made with RACE. Sequencing was carried out with a NextSeq 500. Library preparation attached unique molecular identifiers to individual cDNA molecules for quantitative, reproducible TCR counting. From each blood RNA sample, both TCR alpha and TCR beta chains were sequenced. In the paper's pipeline: The median number of TCRs per sample was 90,000 to 100,000, ranging from 23,224 to 690,600. The Decombinator software suite was used to annotate V, J and CDR3 in the TCR reads. For PS versus PT1 abundance plots, all samples were subsampled to the same number of TCRs (28,000). Expanded TCRs were defined as absent before sensitization and observed at least eight times at the 2-week time point. Through fastp at Q25 and MiXCR, TCRdb rebuilt clones from the public reads, retaining in-frame beta chains. Entries are consolidated by CDR3 protein sequence, retaining the most common genes and DNA. The V and J calls come from TCRdb's annotation, not from the publication. This sample comprises about 200,000 distinct CDR3 sequences, under 30% of them detected only once. 2.5% of the sample lies in the top ten.

This specimen consisted of whole blood, obtained in connection with sensitization to the hapten diphenylcyclopropenone (DPC). The clonotype originates from a middle-aged woman with alopecia areata. Some clones in this sample may be carry-over from other donors' samples. The sequence joins TRBV11-2 to TRBJ2-6, with the D gene call left open. CDR3 reads: CASRFSGANVLTF. The nucleotide sequence reads as follows: TGTGCCAGCAGATTCTCTGGGGCCAACGTCCTGACTTTC.